These 11 T cell receptor beta chains were sequenced from one sample in a study of siplizumab effects on memory and regulatory T cells. Repertoires were generated with immunoSEQ multiplex PCR, while TCRdb's copy carries only in-frame clones and drops some. The sample consists of some 56,000 clones, around 97% of them appearing once. The sequenced sample was naive CD8+ T cells sorted from blood. The receptors shown here come from a human donor in good health.

This chain links TRBV7-3 with TRBJ2-7, with 11 bases aligning to TRBD2. CDR1 is SGHTA, CDR2 FQGTGA, per germline. CDR3 length: 17 amino acids. V shed 3 bases, J shed 2 bases, and the junction held 9 bases outside the gene matches. CDR3 DNA: TGTGCCAGCAGCTTTCTCCCCGGGACTAGCGGCGCCTACGAGCAGTACTTC. Amino acid sequence: CASSFLPGTSGAYEQYF.

The chain employs TRBV29-1 and TRBJ2-3; TRBD2 matches at 7 bases. V lost 7 bases and J lost 3; bases outside the gene matches: 10. Germline loops: CDR1 SQVTM, CDR2 ANQGSEA. The CDR3 runs to 14 residues. CDR3 DNA: TGCAGCGCTGAGGCGGGAGATCCGACAGATACGCAGTATTTT. Its translation is CSAEAGDPTDTQYF.

This chain joins TRBV2 and TRBJ2-7; tentative D call: TRBD2 (5 bases). The V gene's germline CDR1 is SNHLY and CDR2 FYNNEI. Trimming shortened V by 5 bases and J by 2 bases, and 7 bases separated the two germline ends. CDR3 size: 12 residues. DNA for the CDR3: TGTGCCAGCAGTTTCGGGGCCTACGAGCAGTACTTC. Residues: CASSFGAYEQYF.

A single count supports this clone. The chain couples TRBV7-8 to TRBJ2-1; 7 nucleotides agree with TRBD1. Trimming took 6 bases from V and 6 from J; bases not matched to a gene: 11. This CDR3 has 15 amino acids. CDR1 and CDR2 from the germline V gene are SGHVS and FQNEAQ. CDR3 DNA: TGTGCCAGCAGTCCGGCCGGGACAGCGATCAATGAGCAGTTCTTC. Amino acid sequence: CASSPAGTAINEQFF. Full variable domain (missing parts from reference TRBV7-8 and TRBJ2-1): GAGVSQSPRYKVAKRGQDVALRCDPISGHVSLFWYQQALGQGPEFLTYFQNEAQLDKSGLPSDRFFAERPEGSVSTLKIQRTQQEDSAVYLCASSPAGTAINEQFFGPGTRLTVL.

The genes are TRBV28 and TRBJ1-2; TRBD1 is a possible D gene (5 bases). Trimming removed 7 bases from V and 1 base from J, with 22 bases in between. From germline, CDR1 is MDHEN and CDR2 SYDVKM. The CDR3 covers 17 residues. The CDR3 reads CASTPLRGRVDNYGYTF. DNA of the CDR3: TGTGCCAGCACCCCGCTTCGGGGGAGGGTCGATAACTATGGCTACACCTTC.

The chain employs TRBV5-6 and TRBJ2-1; 9 bases map to TRBD2. V lost 5 bases, J lost 7 bases, and 7 bases stayed unmatched. The CDR3 runs to 14 residues. Germline loops: CDR1 SGHDT, CDR2 YYEEEE. DNA of the CDR3: TGTGCCAGCAGGGGGCTAGCGGGAATGAATGAGCAGTTCTTC. This codes for CASRGLAGMNEQFF.

The chain joins TRBV29-1 to TRBJ1-1; 7 nucleotides match TRBD1. CDR3 length equals 10 residues. Germline CDR1 is SQVTM and CDR2 is ANQGSEA. V gave up 5 bases and J gave up 11 bases; unmatched junction bases: 5. The DNA of the CDR3 is TGCAGCGTTTTCGGACAGGCGGCTTTCTTT. This gives the protein CSVFGQAAFF.

The chain uses TRBV18 and TRBJ2-7; the D gene could be TRBD1 or TRBD2 (5 bases each). The CDR3 is 14 amino acids. Per germline, CDR1 KGHSH and CDR2 LQKENI. V lost 5 bases, J lost 7 bases, and 18 bases lay in between. CDR3 sequence: CASSVSGPTGEQYF. In DNA form, the CDR3 reads TGTGCCAGCTCAGTGTCAGGGCCTACGGGGGAGCAGTACTTC.

CDR3 protein: CASGETGNQPQHF. DNA of the CDR3: TGTGCCAGCGGGGAAACAGGGAATCAGCCCCAGCATTTT. The J gene is TRBJ1-5, the V gene TRBV6-6; D perhaps matches TRBD1 (6 bases). Trimming left V 8 bases short and J 4 bases short, with 12 bases between. The CDR3 covers 13 residues. The V gene's germline CDR1 is MNHNY and CDR2 SVGAGI (reference sequence).

The chain carries TRBV6-1 and TRBJ2-2, with a weak D call TRBD1 (6 bases). Germline V gene data show CDR1 as MNHNS and CDR2 as SASEGT. The V end was cut by 4 bases, the J end by 0 bases, with 9 bases between. The CDR3 spans 15 residues. The CDR3 reads CASSVGTSNTGELFF. The CDR3 nucleotides are TGTGCCAGCAGTGTCGGGACATCGAACACCGGGGAGCTGTTTTTT.

This chain links TRBV7-2 with TRBJ1-2, with TRBD1 as a possible D gene (5 bases). Trimming left V 1 base short and J 8 bases short, with 11 bases between. The germline CDR1 and CDR2 sequences are SGHTA and FQGNSA. The CDR3 spans 13 residues. Here the CDR3 reads CASSLVGARGYTF. The CDR3 nucleotides are TGTGCCAGCAGCTTAGTCGGGGCGCGAGGCTACACCTTC.